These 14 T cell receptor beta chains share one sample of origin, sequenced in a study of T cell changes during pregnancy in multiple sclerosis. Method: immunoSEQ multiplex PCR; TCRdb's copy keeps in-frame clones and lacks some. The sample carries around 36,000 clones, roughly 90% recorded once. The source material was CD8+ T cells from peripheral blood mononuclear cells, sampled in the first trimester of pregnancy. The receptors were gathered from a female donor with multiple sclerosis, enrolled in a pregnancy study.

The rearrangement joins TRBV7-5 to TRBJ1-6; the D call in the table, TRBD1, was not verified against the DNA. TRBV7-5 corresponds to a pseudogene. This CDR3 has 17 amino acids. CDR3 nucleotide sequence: TGTGCCAGAAGCTTTTATCAGGGGCGGCTCAATAATTCACCCCTCCACTTT. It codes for CARSFYQGRLNNSPLHF.

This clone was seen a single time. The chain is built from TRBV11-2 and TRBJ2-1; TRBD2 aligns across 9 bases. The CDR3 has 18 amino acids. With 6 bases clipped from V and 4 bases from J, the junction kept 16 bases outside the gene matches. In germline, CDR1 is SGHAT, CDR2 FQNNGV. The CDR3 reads CASSGVESKSGGYNEQFF. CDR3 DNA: TGTGCCAGCAGTGGGGTTGAGTCCAAAAGCGGGGGGTACAATGAGCAGTTCTTC.

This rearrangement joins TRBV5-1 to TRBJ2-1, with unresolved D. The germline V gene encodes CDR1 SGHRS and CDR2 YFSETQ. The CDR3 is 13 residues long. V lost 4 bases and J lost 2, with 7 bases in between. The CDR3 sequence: CASSTDTYNEQFF. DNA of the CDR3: TGCGCCAGCAGCACCGACACCTACAATGAGCAGTTCTTC.

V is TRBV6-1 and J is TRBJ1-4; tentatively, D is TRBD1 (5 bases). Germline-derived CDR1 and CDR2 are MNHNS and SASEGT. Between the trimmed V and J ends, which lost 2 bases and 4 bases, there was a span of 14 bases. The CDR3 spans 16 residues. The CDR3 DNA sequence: TGTGCCAGCAGTGAAACCCGGGGGATCGGTAATGAAAAACTGTTTTTT. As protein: CASSETRGIGNEKLFF.

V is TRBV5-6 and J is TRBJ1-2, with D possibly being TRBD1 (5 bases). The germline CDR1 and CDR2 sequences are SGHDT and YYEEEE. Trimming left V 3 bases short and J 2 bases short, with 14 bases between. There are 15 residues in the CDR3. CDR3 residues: CASSSSQVQNYGYTF. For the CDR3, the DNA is TGTGCCAGCAGCTCATCACAGGTTCAGAACTATGGCTACACCTTC.

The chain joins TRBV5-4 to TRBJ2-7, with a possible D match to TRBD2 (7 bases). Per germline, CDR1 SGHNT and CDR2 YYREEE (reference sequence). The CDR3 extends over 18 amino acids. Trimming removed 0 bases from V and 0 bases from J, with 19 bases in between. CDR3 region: CASSLDGGLAESSYEQYF. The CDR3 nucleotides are TGTGCCAGCAGCTTGGATGGGGGGCTAGCGGAGAGCTCCTACGAGCAGTACTTC.

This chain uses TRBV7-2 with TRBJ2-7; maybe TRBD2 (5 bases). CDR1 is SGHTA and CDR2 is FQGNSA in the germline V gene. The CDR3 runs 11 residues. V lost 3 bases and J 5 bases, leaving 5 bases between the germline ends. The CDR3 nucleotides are TGTGCCAGCAGCTTCGGGGACGAGCAGTACTTC. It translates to CASSFGDEQYF.

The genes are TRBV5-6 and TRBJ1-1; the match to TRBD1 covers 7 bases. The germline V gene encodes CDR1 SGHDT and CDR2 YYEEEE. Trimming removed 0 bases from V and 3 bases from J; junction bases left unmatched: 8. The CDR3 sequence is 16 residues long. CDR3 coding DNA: TGTGCCAGCAGCTTGGAGGGCGGCACAGGGGACACTGAAGCTTTCTTT. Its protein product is CASSLEGGTGDTEAFF. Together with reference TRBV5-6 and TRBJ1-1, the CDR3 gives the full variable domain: DAGVTQSPTHLIKTRGQQVTLRCSPKSGHDTVSWYQQALGQGPQFIFQYYEEEERQRGNFPDRFSGHQFPNYSSELNVNALLLGDSALYLCASSLEGGTGDTEAFFGQGTRLTVV.

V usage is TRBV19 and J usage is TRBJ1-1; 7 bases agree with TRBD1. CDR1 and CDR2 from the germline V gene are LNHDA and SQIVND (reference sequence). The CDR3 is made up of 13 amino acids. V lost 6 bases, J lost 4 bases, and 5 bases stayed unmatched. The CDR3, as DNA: TGTGCCAGTAGCCTGACAGGGATCACTGAAGCTTTCTTT. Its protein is CASSLTGITEAFF. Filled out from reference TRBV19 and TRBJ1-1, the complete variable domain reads DGGITQSPKYLFRKEGQNVTLSCEQNLNHDAMYWYRQDPGQGLRLIYYSQIVNDFQKGDIAEGYSVSREKKESFPLTVTSAQKNPTAFYLCASSLTGITEAFFGQGTRLTVV.

The CDR3 is CASSGRQHNEQFF. CDR3 DNA sequence: TGTGCCAGCAGTGGCAGGCAGCACAATGAGCAGTTCTTC. The rearrangement uses TRBV6-1 and TRBJ2-1; the D is unclear. Trimming took 4 bases from V and 5 from J, leaving 9 bases between them. This CDR3 contains 13 residues. The germline V gene has CDR1 MNHNS and CDR2 SASEGT.

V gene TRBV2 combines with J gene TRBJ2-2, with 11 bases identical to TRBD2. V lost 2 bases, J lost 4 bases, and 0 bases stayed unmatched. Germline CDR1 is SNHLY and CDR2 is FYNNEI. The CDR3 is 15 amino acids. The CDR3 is CASSELAGGTGELFF. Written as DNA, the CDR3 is TGTGCCAGCAGTGAACTAGCGGGGGGCACCGGGGAGCTGTTTTTT. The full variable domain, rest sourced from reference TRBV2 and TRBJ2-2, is EPEVTQTPSHQVTQMGQEVILRCVPISNHLYFYWYRQILGQKVEFLVSFYNNEISEKSEIFDDQFSVERPDGSNFTLKIRSTKLEDSAMYFCASSELAGGTGELFFGEGSRLTVL.

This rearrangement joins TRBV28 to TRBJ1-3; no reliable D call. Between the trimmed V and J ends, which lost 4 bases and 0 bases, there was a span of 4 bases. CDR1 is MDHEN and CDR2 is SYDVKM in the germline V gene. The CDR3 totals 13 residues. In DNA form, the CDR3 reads TGTGCCAGCAGTTCGGGCTCTGGAAACACCATATATTTT. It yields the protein CASSSGSGNTIYF.

The CDR3 region has the DNA TGTGCCACCAGCAGAGATTTGGGACAGACCTACGAGCAGTACTTC. This encodes CATSRDLGQTYEQYF. This chain connects TRBV15 to TRBJ2-7, with TRBD1 identical over 7 bases. CDR3 length equals 15 residues. V lost 0 bases, J lost 2 bases, and 4 bases stayed unmatched. Germline-derived CDR1 and CDR2 are LNHNV and YYDKDF (reference sequence).

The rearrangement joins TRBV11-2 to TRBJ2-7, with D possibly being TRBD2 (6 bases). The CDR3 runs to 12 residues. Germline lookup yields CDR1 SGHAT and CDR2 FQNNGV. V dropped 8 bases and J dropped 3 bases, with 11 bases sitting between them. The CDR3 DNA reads TGTGCCAGCGCGCTCGGGGGCTACGAGCAGTACTTC. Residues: CASALGGYEQYF.